This entry describes one T cell receptor beta chain. With V trimmed by 2 bases and J by 11 bases, 5 bases remained unmatched. Germline CDR1 reads GTSNPN; CDR2 reads SVGIG (reference sequence). The CDR3 sequence is 11 residues long. This sample was included in a study of blood T cell repertoires in COVID-19. Per the original data handling: Researchers report that nucleated cell counts were estimated from reference gene primer amplification. Data came from immunoSEQ multiplex PCR; TCRdb stores just in-frame clones and leaves some out. Clonal size and the V and J genes are those of that table, whereas D and trimming came from the DNA. The table includes about 90,000 clones, approximately 89% detected once.

Sequencing was done on a sample of peripheral blood. This clonotype was obtained from a man aged 60 to 69 with acute or convalescent COVID-19. The V call is TRBV30, the J call TRBJ1-1, with 7 bases that match TRBD1. CDR3 bases: TGTGCCTGGAGTCCAGGACAGGTTGCTTTCTTT. Translation: CAWSPGQVAFF.